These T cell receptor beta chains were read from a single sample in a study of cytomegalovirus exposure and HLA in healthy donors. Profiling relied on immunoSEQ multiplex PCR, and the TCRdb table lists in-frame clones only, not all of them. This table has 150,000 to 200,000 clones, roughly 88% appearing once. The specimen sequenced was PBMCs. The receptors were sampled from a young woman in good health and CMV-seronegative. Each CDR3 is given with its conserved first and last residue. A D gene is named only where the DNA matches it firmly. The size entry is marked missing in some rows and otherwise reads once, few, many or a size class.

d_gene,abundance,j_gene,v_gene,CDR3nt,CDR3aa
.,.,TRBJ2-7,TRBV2,TGTGCCAGCAGACCCAGGACAGTCCCCTACGAGCAGTACTTC,CASRPRTVPYEQYF
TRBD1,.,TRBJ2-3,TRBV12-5,TGTGCTAGTGGGCCCCCGGGACAGGGGACAGATACGCAGTATTTT,CASGPPGQGTDTQYF
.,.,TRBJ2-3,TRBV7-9,TGTGCCAGCCTCAGCGGTTGGCGGGCTAGCACAGATACGCAGTATTTT,CASLSGWRASTDTQYF
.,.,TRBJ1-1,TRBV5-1,TGCGCCAGCAGTCCAACAAGGGAGACTGAAGCTTTCTTT,CASSPTRETEAFF
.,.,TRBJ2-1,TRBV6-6,TGTGCCAGCAGTTCGGTGGTTGGGCAGCACAATGAGCAGTTCTTC,CASSSVVGQHNEQFF
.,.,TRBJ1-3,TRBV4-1,TGCGCCAGCAGCCCTTGGACAGCCTCCCATGGCCGGAACACCATATATTTT,CASSPWTASHGRNTIYF
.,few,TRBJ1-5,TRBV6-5,TGTGCCAGCAGTTCAGGGGTGAGCAATCAGCCCCAGCATTTT,CASSSGVSNQPQHF
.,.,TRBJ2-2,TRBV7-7,TGTGCCAGCAGCCATCGGTCGGGTATTGACACCGGGGAGCTGTTTTTT,CASSHRSGIDTGELFF
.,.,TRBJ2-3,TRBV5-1,TGCGCCAGCAAGCCCTGGGGCGCAGATACGCAGTATTTT,CASKPWGADTQYF
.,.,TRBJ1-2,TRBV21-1,TGTGCCAGCAGCAAGGGTAAGGGGGCGGAGTATGGCTACACCTTC,CASSKGKGAEYGYTF
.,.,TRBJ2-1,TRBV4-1,TGCGCCAGCAGCCAACGCCCAGTGCAGGACACCTACAATGAGCAGTTCTTC,CASSQRPVQDTYNEQFF
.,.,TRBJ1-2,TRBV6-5,TGTGCCAGCAGCACCATAAACAGGGGCTACACCTTC,CASSTINRGYTF
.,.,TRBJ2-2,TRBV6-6,TGTGCCAGCAGTTACCTTGACACCGGGGAGCTGTTTTTT,CASSYLDTGELFF
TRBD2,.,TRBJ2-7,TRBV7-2,TGTGCCAGCAGCCTATCGGGACTAGCGGCGGGGGAGCAGTACTTC,CASSLSGLAAGEQYF
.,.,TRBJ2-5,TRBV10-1,TGCGCCAGCAGTGAGATGGGGGCGGAAGAGACCCAGTACTTC,CASSEMGAEETQYF
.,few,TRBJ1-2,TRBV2,TGTGCCAGCAGTGAAACAGGCGTAGCTAACTATGGCTACACCTTC,CASSETGVANYGYTF
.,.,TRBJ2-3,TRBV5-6,TGTGCCAGCAGCTTGGCGATGGGACACCACTCGTCAGATACGCAGTATTTT,CASSLAMGHHSSDTQYF
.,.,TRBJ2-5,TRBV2,TGTGCCAGCAGTGGACAGAGCCAAGAGACCCAGTACTTC,CASSGQSQETQYF
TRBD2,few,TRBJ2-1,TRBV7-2,TGTGCCAGCAGCTCGCTAGCGGGTGCCTACAATGAGCAGTTCTTC,CASSSLAGAYNEQFF
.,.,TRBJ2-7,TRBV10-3,TGTGCCATCAGAGATAATGGAGGGGGCACCTACGAGCAGTACTTC,CAIRDNGGGTYEQYF
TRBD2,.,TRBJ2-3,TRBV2,TGTGCCACCTCAGGGACTAATGGCGGTACGCAGTATTTT,CATSGTNGGTQYF
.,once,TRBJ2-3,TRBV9,TGTGCCAGCAGCGTACGAGGACTATACACAGATACGCAGTATTTT,CASSVRGLYTDTQYF
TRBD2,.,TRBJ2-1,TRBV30,TGTGCCTGGAGTGAGGCACTAGCGGGAGTCGGTGAGCAGTTCTTC,CAWSEALAGVGEQFF
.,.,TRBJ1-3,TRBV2,TGTGCCAGCAGTGATGAAGGGAGGAAGGGTGGAAACACCATATATTTT,CASSDEGRKGGNTIYF
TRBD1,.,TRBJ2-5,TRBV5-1,TGCGCCAGCAGCTTGGGGACAGGAATCCAAGAGACCCAGTACTTC,CASSLGTGIQETQYF
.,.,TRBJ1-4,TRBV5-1,TGCGCCAGCAGCTTGTCTTCGAGGTACAATGAAAAACTGTTTTTT,CASSLSSRYNEKLFF
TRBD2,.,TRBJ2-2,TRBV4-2,TGTGCCAGCAGCCAAGACCCAGCGGGGGAAGCCGGGGAGCTGTTTTTT,CASSQDPAGEAGELFF
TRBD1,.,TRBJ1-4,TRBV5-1,TGCGCCAGCAGCTCGGGACAGGGAAATGAAAAACTGTTTTTT,CASSSGQGNEKLFF
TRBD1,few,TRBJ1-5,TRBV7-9,TGTGCCAGCAGCTTGGGTAAAGGACAGGGGTCTGATAGCAATCAGCCCCAGCATTTT,CASSLGKGQGSDSNQPQHF
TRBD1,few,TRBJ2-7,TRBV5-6,TGTGCCAGCAGCTTGGGGGACAGATACGAGCAGTACTTC,CASSLGDRYEQYF
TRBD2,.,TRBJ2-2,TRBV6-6,TGTGCCAGCAGTTACACTAGCGACACCGGGGAGCTGTTTTTT,CASSYTSDTGELFF
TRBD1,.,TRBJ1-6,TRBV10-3,TGTGCCATCAGCAGGCGGGACAGGGATAGTAGCTCCTATAATTCACCCCTCCACTTT,CAISRRDRDSSSYNSPLHF
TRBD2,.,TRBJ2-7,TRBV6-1,TGTGCCAGCCGGGGAGGCGGGAGGACAACCTACGAGCAGTACTTC,CASRGGGRTTYEQYF
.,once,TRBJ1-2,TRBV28,TGTGCCAGCAGCCGGCGGGGGCTCGGCTACACCTTC,CASSRRGLGYTF
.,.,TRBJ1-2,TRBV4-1,TGCGCCAGCAGCCAAGGACTGGACTATGGCTACACCTTC,CASSQGLDYGYTF
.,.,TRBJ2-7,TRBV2,TGTGCCAGCAGTGAAGGGGGCTCTTGGAATTCCTACGAGCAGTACTTC,CASSEGGSWNSYEQYF
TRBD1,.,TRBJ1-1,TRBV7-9,TGTGCCAGCAGCTTAGGACAGGGGGGTGCTTTCTTT,CASSLGQGGAFF
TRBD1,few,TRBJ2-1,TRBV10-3,TGTGCCATCCAAGGGACAGGTAGTTACAATGAGCAGTTCTTC,CAIQGTGSYNEQFF
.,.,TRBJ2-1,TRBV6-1,TGTGCCAGCAGTGAGTTCCCAGACGGGTCGCTCCTAAATGAGCAGTTCTTC,CASSEFPDGSLLNEQFF
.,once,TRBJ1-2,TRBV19,TGTGCCAGTAGACCTCCAGACAGATCCTATGGCTACACCTTC,CASRPPDRSYGYTF
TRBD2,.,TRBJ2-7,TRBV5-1,TGCGCCAGCAGCGGCGGGACTAGCGGGAACGAGCAGTACTTC,CASSGGTSGNEQYF
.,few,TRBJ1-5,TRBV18,TGTGCCAGCTCAACAGGGCCGGGTAATCAGCCCCAGCATTTT,CASSTGPGNQPQHF
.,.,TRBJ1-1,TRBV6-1,TGTGCCAGCAGTGAACTCAGGAACACTGAAGCTTTCTTT,CASSELRNTEAFF
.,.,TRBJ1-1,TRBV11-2,TGTGCCAGCAGCTTCTACGGGAACACTGAAGCTTTCTTT,CASSFYGNTEAFF
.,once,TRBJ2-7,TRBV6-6,TGTGCCACCCTGGGCGAAAACGAGCAGTACTTC,CATLGENEQYF
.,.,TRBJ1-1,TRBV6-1,TGTGCCAGCAGACCCAGGAACACTGAAGCTTTCTTT,CASRPRNTEAFF
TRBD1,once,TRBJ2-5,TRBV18,TGTGCCAGCTCACCGACAGGGGCGGGAGAGACCCAGTACTTC,CASSPTGAGETQYF
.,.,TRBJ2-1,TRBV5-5,TGTGCCAGCAGCGCCCTTCTTGGAGGGATAGGGGTCTACAATGAGCAGTTCTTC,CASSALLGGIGVYNEQFF
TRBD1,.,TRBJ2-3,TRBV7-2,TGTGCCAGCAAGTCGGGCGAGGGGGCCACAGATACGCAGTATTTT,CASKSGEGATDTQYF